Each of the 5 T cell receptor beta chains below was sequenced from the same sample in a study of OX40 agonist ivuxolimab in advanced cancers. Clones were read by immunoSEQ multiplex PCR, and TCRdb kept only the in-frame ones, dropping some. Here the sample spans just over 90,000 clones, 85% to 95% being singletons. This specimen was CD4+ or CD8+ T cells sorted from blood, taken in a trial of the OX40 agonist ivuxolimab. These receptors were obtained from an adult with an advanced solid tumor such as melanoma, head and neck, liver or kidney cancer.

This chain links TRBV23-1 with TRBJ1-4; D not resolved. TRBV23-1 counts as an open reading frame of uncertain function. The CDR3 length is 14 residues. V lost 0 bases, J lost 10 bases, and 12 bases lay in between. CDR3 amino acids: CASSQSPGRVKLFF. The CDR3, as DNA: TGCGCCAGCAGTCAATCCCCCGGGCGTGTAAAACTGTTTTTT.

The chain uses TRBV9 and TRBJ1-2; D gene unclear. Trimming took off 0 bases at V and 5 bases at J, with 2 bases between the two ends. This CDR3 contains 11 residues. Germline V gives CDR1 SGDLS, CDR2 YYNGEE. DNA of the CDR3: TGTGCCAGCAGCGTAGGTTATGGCTACACCTTC. It is translated as CASSVGYGYTF.

This clone was seen a single time. CDR3 in amino acids: CATGDRVKTEAFF. The CDR3 coding sequence is TGTGCCACCGGGGACAGGGTCAAAACTGAAGCTTTCTTT. The genes are TRBV15 and TRBJ1-1; 9 nucleotides match TRBD1. J was trimmed by 5 bases and V by 8 bases; bases with no gene match: 6. Germline loops: CDR1 LNHNV, CDR2 YYDKDF (reference sequence). This CDR3 has 13 amino acids.

The chain combines TRBV9 with TRBJ1-1, with 9 bases that match TRBD1. CDR3 length: 14 amino acids. J lost 5 bases, V lost 5 bases, and 7 bases had no gene match. In germline, CDR1 is SGDLS, CDR2 YYNGEE. This chain's CDR3 is CASSDRDRETEAFF. CDR3 bases: TGTGCCAGCAGTGACCGGGACAGGGAGACTGAAGCTTTCTTT.

The rearrangement uses TRBV19 and TRBJ1-5; TRBD1 aligns across 7 bases. Per germline, CDR1 LNHDA and CDR2 SQIVND (reference sequence). The CDR3 runs 15 residues. J gave up 6 bases and V 1 base, and 6 bases lay outside the gene matches. CDR3 bases: TGTGCCAGTAGTATAGGGGGGCAGGGGGTTCAGCCCCAGCATTTT. Translating it yields CASSIGGQGVQPQHF.